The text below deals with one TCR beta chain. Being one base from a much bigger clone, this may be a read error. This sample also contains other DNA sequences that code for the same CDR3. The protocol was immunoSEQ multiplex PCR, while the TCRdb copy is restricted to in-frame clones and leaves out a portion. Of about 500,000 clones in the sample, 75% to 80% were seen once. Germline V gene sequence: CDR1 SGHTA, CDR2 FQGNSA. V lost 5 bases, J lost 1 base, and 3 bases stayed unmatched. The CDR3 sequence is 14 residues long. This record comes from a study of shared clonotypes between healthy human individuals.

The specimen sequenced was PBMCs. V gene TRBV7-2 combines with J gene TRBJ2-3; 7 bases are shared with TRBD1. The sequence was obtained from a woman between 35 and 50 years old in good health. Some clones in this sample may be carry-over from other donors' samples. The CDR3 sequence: CASSRGQGTDTQYF. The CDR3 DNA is TGTGCCAGCAGCCGAGGACAGGGCACAGATACGCAGTATTTT.